The T cell receptor beta chain described here comes from a study of blood T cell repertoires in COVID-19 (dated by TCRdb to about 2020). Regarding the complete study: Samples covering the acute and convalescent phases of COVID-19 were provided by collaborators in the United States, Italy and Spain. The material from the prospective study consisted of cDNA or gDNA derived from T cells, B-cell-depleted T cells, or PBMCs. Deeply sampled blood TCRbeta repertoires from subjects exposed to, actively infected with, or recovered from COVID-19 were included in the dataset. The repertoires were made available in a free public database intended to serve as a resource for research on the immune response to SARS-CoV-2. The samples were drawn from the first 160 participants of the ongoing ImmuneRACE study and from 1,254 subjects provided by 6 global collaborators. Sample metadata almost always included a de-identified subject ID, COVID-19 status, age in years and sex. Where HLA class I and class II types were available, the types were taken from metadata supplied by the sample provider, not from assay-based typing.

CDR1 and CDR2, per the germline V gene, are SGHRS and YFSETQ. Its CDR3 holds 16 amino acids, cysteine through phenylalanine. Of the read, only the CDR3 DNA is kept; its 48 bases are in frame from base 1. V trim: 1 base; J trim: 4 bases; unmatched bases: 4. TCRbeta CDR3 regions were amplified from genomic DNA by means of the immunoSEQ Assay, a bias-controlled multiplex PCR. Per the original workflow: The number of nucleated cells in each sample was estimated by amplification of reference gene primers within the assay. Sequence reads were collapsed and filtered to measure the absolute abundance of every unique TCRbeta CDR3 rearrangement. For each sample, productive Simpson clonality was calculated as the square root of Simpson's diversity index over productive rearrangements. TCRdb took this table from immuneACCESS and kept in-frame rearrangements with V and J called. Such tables lack part of the clones; where checked against another copy, unresolved V genes explain under half of the gap, and the rest is unexplained. Clonal size and the V and J genes are those of that table, whereas D and trimming came from the DNA. A total of approximately 100,000 clones appear in this sample, 91% of them only once. The ten largest clones capture 6% of the sample.

Whole blood was collected in K2EDTA tubes by collaborating institutions according to the institutions' own protocols. For TCRbeta analysis, collaborators shipped samples as frozen whole blood, isolated PBMCs, or DNA extracted from either of those sample types. What the research found in general, with its limitations: Clinical and demographic metadata were provided uncurated, with the amount varying by source and participant.

In this sample, this clone turned up once. The target of this receptor is not known. It has no much larger one-base neighbor in the sample; base qualities were not kept. The sequence was collected from a human donor in a cohort sampled during active COVID-19. The material sequenced was peripheral blood. The rearrangement joined TRBV5-1 to TRBJ2-3; the junction holds 12 bases that match TRBD2. In nucleotides, the sequence is TGCGCCAGCAGCTTGTTCCGGACTAGCGGGGCAGATACGCAGTATTTT. This encodes CASSLFRTSGADTQYF.